This TCR beta chain came from a study of T cell responses to AZD1222 COVID-19 vaccine. Germline-derived CDR1 and CDR2 are MNHNS and SASEGT. This CDR3 has 17 residues. The ends were cut back, 2 bases at V and 4 bases at J, with 17 bases in the middle. Findings and limits, study-wide: Compared with day 0, the breadth and depth of the Spike-specific TCR repertoire rose significantly after two doses of AZD1222. Only a handful of people who got AZD1222 tested seropositive at baseline.

Remarks on this clone: Its target is not known.

Only in-frame clones appear in the TCRdb table, and some are missing; sequencing was by immunoSEQ multiplex PCR. Of 90,000 to 100,000 clones in the sample, roughly 90% were seen once. This TCR came from an adult who received the AZD1222 COVID-19 vaccine. This sequence joins TRBV6-1 and TRBJ2-2; weak D call: TRBD1 (7 bases). This material consisted of peripheral blood, taken 28 days after the second AZD1222 dose. This CDR3 reads CASSEPRQGLSTGELFF. DNA of the CDR3: TGTGCCAGCAGTGAACCCAGACAGGGACTTAGCACCGGGGAGCTGTTTTTT.